Listed here are 19 T cell receptor beta chains from one sample, sequenced in a study of cytomegalovirus exposure and HLA in healthy donors. Produced via immunoSEQ multiplex PCR; TCRdb's table is partial and in-frame only. The table has hundreds of thousands of clones, roughly 85% seen once; the top ten hold approximately 0.8%. The sample comprised PBMCs. Source of these receptors: a woman aged 18-35 years in good health and CMV-seronegative.

The chain employs TRBV7-2 and TRBJ2-7; possibly TRBD2 for D (6 bases). The CDR3 sequence is 15 residues long. Trimming took 6 bases from V and 2 from J, leaving 17 bases between them. Per the germline V gene, CDR1 is SGHTA and CDR2 is FQGNSA. The CDR3 is CASSPNPGLTYEQYF. CDR3 nucleotides: TGTGCCAGCAGTCCAAATCCGGGACTCACCTACGAGCAGTACTTC.

J is TRBJ1-5 and V is TRBV7-9; no firm D call. Trimming removed 1 base at V and 5 bases at J, with 12 bases between. The CDR3 consists of 15 residues. Per germline, CDR1 SEHNR and CDR2 FQNEAQ (reference sequence). CDR3 coding DNA: TGTGCCAGCAGCTTAGGCGGAGCTCGTGATCAGCCCCAGCATTTT. It yields the protein CASSLGGARDQPQHF.

The chain recombines TRBV2 with TRBJ2-3, with 9 bases matching TRBD1. Germline V lookup: CDR1 SNHLY, CDR2 FYNNEI. Losses at the gene ends were 8 bases for V and 6 bases for J; bases not matched to a gene: 3. The CDR3 loop spans 12 amino acids. The CDR3 protein is CASHRGLDTQYF. The CDR3 DNA sequence: TGTGCCAGCCACAGGGGGCTCGATACGCAGTATTTT.

The genes are TRBV10-2 and TRBJ1-1, with D perhaps TRBD1 (6 bases). V lost 2 bases to trimming and J lost 2 bases, with 15 bases between them. Germline CDR1 WSHSY, CDR2 SAAADI. The CDR3 totals 16 residues. CDR3 loop: CASSEPRQALNTEAFF. The CDR3 bases are TGCGCCAGCAGTGAGCCCAGACAGGCCCTTAACACTGAAGCTTTCTTT.

V gene TRBV29-1 combines with J gene TRBJ2-1; TRBD2 might be the D (6 bases). The CDR3 sequence is 14 residues long. From germline, CDR1 is SQVTM and CDR2 ANQGSEA. Trimming cost V 7 bases and J 2 bases, with 15 bases left between them. CDR3 sequence (DNA): TGCAGCGCGGAGGGACTTGAGACCTACAATGAGCAGTTCTTC. Translating it yields CSAEGLETYNEQFF.

This clone was found once. The rearrangement links TRBV7-9 to TRBJ2-3; 8 bases match TRBD2. CDR3 size: 14 residues. Germline V gene data show CDR1 as SEHNR and CDR2 as FQNEAQ (reference sequence). V shed 6 bases and J 6 bases; nucleotides not matched to a gene: 8. CDR3 in amino acids: CASRAGGPGDTQYF. The DNA of the CDR3 is TGTGCCAGCAGGGCGGGAGGCCCTGGGGATACGCAGTATTTT.

This chain uses TRBV5-4 with TRBJ1-4, with TRBD1 identical over 11 bases. Trimming took 3 bases from V and 7 from J; bases not matched to a gene: 8. The CDR3 spans 16 residues. CDR1 is SGHNT and CDR2 is YYREEE in the germline V gene (reference sequence). CDR3 sequence: CASSSADRGLSEKLFF. In nucleotides, the CDR3 is TGTGCCAGCAGCTCCGCGGACAGGGGGCTTAGTGAAAAACTGTTTTTT.

The chain employs TRBV18 and TRBJ1-2; D ambiguous. CDR1 and CDR2 from the germline V gene are KGHSH and LQKENI. V shed 5 bases and J shed 2 bases, with 12 bases lying between them. The CDR3 totals 14 residues. This CDR3 is CASSSMTPNYGYTF. The CDR3 nucleotides read TGTGCCAGCTCATCAATGACTCCGAACTATGGCTACACCTTC.

V and J are TRBV9 and TRBJ2-7; 7 bases are shared with TRBD2. J lost 0 bases, V lost 2 bases, and 5 bases had no gene match. The CDR3 is 15 residues long. Per germline, CDR1 SGDLS and CDR2 YYNGEE. CDR3 residues: CASSVARGSSYEQYF. The CDR3, as DNA: TGTGCCAGCAGCGTCGCCCGCGGGAGCTCCTACGAGCAGTACTTC.

This chain uses TRBV5-4 with TRBJ2-7, with TRBD1 identical over 8 bases. After removal of 3 bases from V and 3 bases from J, the junction contained 5 bases not matched to a gene. Looked up from germline, CDR1 is SGHNT and CDR2 is YYREEE (reference sequence). This CDR3 has 14 amino acids. DNA for the CDR3: TGTGCCAGCAGCTACGGACAGGGTTACTACGAGCAGTACTTC. This codes for CASSYGQGYYEQYF.

This chain links TRBV27 with TRBJ1-1, with D uncertain. V lost 4 bases, J lost 3 bases, and 15 bases lay in between. The CDR3 length is 15 residues. Germline V gene sequence: CDR1 MNHEY, CDR2 SMNVEV (reference sequence). CDR3 DNA: TGTGCCAGCAGTTCCTCTAGACCCCTCCACACTGAAGCTTTCTTT. This encodes CASSSSRPLHTEAFF.

V is TRBV7-3 and J is TRBJ2-2, with D possibly TRBD2 on 6 matching bases. The CDR3 length is 16 residues. Trimming shortened V by 1 base and J by 2 bases, and 11 bases separated the two germline ends. Germline values: CDR1 SGHTA, CDR2 FQGTGA. The CDR3 DNA follows: TGTGCCAGCAGCTTAAATTACGGGAGCAACACCGGGGAGCTGTTTTTT. Amino acid sequence: CASSLNYGSNTGELFF.

This clone was picked up one time. V is TRBV5-4 and J is TRBJ2-5, with D unresolved. The germline V and J ends were trimmed by 0 bases and 1 base, with 7 bases remaining between them. The CDR3 consists of 14 residues. The germline V gene has CDR1 SGHNT and CDR2 YYREEE (reference sequence). CDR3 coding DNA: TGTGCCAGCAGCTTGGGCAGTTCCCAAGAGACCCAGTACTTC. Protein sequence: CASSLGSSQETQYF.

The rearrangement joins TRBV19 to TRBJ1-2; TRBD1 agrees at 11 bases. Germline CDR1 reads LNHDA; CDR2 reads SQIVND (reference sequence). This CDR3 is 16 amino acids long. The junction had 10 bases not matched to a gene; V was cut back by 6 bases and J by 4 bases. The CDR3 DNA reads TGTGCCAGTAGAACAAAGGACAGGGGGCTAGGCTATGGCTACACCTTC. Translated: CASRTKDRGLGYGYTF.

The rearrangement uses TRBV6-5 and TRBJ1-2; weak D call: TRBD1 (6 bases). The CDR3 is 15 amino acids. The V gene's germline CDR1 is MNHEY and CDR2 SVGAGI. Trimming left V 3 bases short and J 3 bases short, with 14 bases between. CDR3 nucleotides: TGTGCCAGCAGTTATGAGGGGCAGGGGCACTATGGCTACACCTTC. As protein: CASSYEGQGHYGYTF.

The CDR3 sequence is CATSRRGDYNEQFF. DNA of the CDR3: TGTGCCACCAGCAGGCGGGGGGACTACAATGAGCAGTTCTTC. This chain connects TRBV15 to TRBJ2-1; 8 bases line up with TRBD2. With V trimmed by 3 bases and J by 3 bases, 1 base remained unmatched. From germline, CDR1 is LNHNV and CDR2 YYDKDF (reference sequence). The CDR3 totals 14 residues. The full variable domain, in which reference TRBV15 and TRBJ2-1 provide the parts outside the CDR3, is DAMVIQNPRYQVTQFGKPVTLSCSQTLNHNVMYWYQQKSSQAPKLLFHYYDKDFNNEADTPDNFQSRRPNTSFCFLDIRSPGLGDTAMYLCATSRRGDYNEQFFGPGTRLTVL.

This rearrangement joins TRBV28 to TRBJ1-5; TRBD1 might be the D (5 bases). Per the germline V gene, CDR1 is MDHEN and CDR2 is SYDVKM. V dropped 3 bases and J dropped 3 bases, with 12 bases sitting between them. The CDR3 extends over 15 amino acids. CDR3 sequence reads: CASSFGREINQPQHF. The CDR3 coding sequence is TGTGCCAGCAGTTTCGGCAGGGAAATCAATCAGCCCCAGCATTTT.

This clone was detected only a few times. At the DNA level, this CDR3 is encoded by other sequences in the same sample as well. V and J are TRBV5-1 and TRBJ2-7; D is unclear. Deletions cut 4 bases from V and 0 bases from J, with 5 bases between. In germline, CDR1 is SGHRS, CDR2 YFSETQ. The CDR3 consists of 12 residues. The CDR3 DNA follows: TGCGCCAGCAGCCTCAGCTCCTACGAGCAGTACTTC. Translation gives CASSLSSYEQYF.

V and J are TRBV28 and TRBJ1-2; tentatively, D is TRBD1 (6 bases). This CDR3 is 13 amino acids long. Germline CDR1 reads MDHEN; CDR2 reads SYDVKM. V lost 4 bases and J lost 3, with 9 bases in between. The CDR3 nucleotides read TGTGCCAGCAGTTCGCAGGGGTACTATGGCTACACCTTC. Encoded protein: CASSSQGYYGYTF.